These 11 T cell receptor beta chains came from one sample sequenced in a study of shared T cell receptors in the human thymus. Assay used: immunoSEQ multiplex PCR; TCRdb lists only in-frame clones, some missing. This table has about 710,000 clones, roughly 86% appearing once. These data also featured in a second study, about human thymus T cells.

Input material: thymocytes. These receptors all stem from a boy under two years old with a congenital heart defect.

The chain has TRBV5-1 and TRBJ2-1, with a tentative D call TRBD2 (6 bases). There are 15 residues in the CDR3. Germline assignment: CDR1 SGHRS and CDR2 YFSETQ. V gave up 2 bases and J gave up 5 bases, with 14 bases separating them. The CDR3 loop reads CASSLLGGAHNEQFF. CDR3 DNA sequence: TGCGCCAGCAGCTTACTCGGGGGAGCCCACAATGAGCAGTTCTTC. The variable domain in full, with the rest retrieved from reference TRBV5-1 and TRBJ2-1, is KAGVTQTPRYLIKTRGQQVTLSCSPISGHRSVSWYQQTPGQGLQFLFEYFSETQRNKGNFPGRFSGRQFSNSRSEMNVSTLELGDSALYLCASSLLGGAHNEQFFGPGTRLTVL.

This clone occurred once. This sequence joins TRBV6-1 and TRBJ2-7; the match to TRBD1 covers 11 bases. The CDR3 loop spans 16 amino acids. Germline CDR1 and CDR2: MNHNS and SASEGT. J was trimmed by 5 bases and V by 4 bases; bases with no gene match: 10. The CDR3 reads CASSGPQGQGGNEQYF. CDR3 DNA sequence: TGTGCCAGCAGTGGACCTCAGGGACAGGGGGGGAACGAGCAGTACTTC.

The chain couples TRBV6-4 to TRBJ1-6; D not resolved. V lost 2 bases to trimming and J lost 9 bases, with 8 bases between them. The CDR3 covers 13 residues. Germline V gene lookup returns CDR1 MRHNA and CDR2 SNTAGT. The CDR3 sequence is CASSDREGSPLHF. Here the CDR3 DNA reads TGTGCCAGCAGTGACAGGGAGGGTTCACCCCTCCACTTT.

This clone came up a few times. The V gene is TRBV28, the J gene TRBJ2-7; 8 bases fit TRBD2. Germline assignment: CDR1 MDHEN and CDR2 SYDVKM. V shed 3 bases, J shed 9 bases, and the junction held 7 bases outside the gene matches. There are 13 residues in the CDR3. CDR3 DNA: TGTGCCAGCAGTTTCCGGGGGGGCCAAAGGCAGTACTTC. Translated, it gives CASSFRGGQRQYF.

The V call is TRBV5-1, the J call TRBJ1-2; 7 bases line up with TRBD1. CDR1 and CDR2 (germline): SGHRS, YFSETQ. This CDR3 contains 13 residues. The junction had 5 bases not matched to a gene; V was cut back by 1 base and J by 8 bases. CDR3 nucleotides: TGCGCCAGCAGCTTGAGCACAGGGGAAGGCTACACCTTC. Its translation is CASSLSTGEGYTF. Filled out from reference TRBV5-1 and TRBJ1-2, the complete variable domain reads KAGVTQTPRYLIKTRGQQVTLSCSPISGHRSVSWYQQTPGQGLQFLFEYFSETQRNKGNFPGRFSGRQFSNSRSEMNVSTLELGDSALYLCASSLSTGEGYTFGSGTRLTVV.

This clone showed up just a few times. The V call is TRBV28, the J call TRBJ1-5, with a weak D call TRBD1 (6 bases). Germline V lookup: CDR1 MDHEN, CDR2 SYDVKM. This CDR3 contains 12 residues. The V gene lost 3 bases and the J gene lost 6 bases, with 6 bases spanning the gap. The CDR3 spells CASSFRGQPQHF. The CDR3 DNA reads TGTGCCAGCAGTTTCAGGGGTCAGCCCCAGCATTTT.

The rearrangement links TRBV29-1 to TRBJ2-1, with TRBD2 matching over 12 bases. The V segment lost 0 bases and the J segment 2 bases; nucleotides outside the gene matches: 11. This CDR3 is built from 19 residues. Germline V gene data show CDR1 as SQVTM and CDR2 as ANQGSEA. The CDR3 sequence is CSVEEASGRAISTYNEQFF. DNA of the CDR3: TGCAGCGTTGAAGAGGCTAGCGGGAGGGCCATCAGTACCTACAATGAGCAGTTCTTC.

CDR3 sequence (DNA): TGTGCCAGCAGTTACGGCCGGGACAGCACAGAGACCCAGTACTTC. Translating it yields CASSYGRDSTETQYF. The chain couples TRBV6-5 to TRBJ2-5; 7 nucleotides agree with TRBD1. Germline CDR1 MNHEY, CDR2 SVGAGI. The CDR3 spans 15 residues. V was clipped by 2 bases and J by 4 bases; unmatched bases: 7.

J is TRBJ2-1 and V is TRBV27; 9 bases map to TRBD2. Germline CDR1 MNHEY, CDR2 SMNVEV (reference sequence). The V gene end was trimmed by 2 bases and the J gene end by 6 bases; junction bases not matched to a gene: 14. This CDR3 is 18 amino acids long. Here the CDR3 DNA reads TGTGCCAGCAGTTTAAATTTGCGGGAGGGCCCGGTGTGCAATGAGCAGTTCTTC. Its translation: CASSLNLREGPVCNEQFF.

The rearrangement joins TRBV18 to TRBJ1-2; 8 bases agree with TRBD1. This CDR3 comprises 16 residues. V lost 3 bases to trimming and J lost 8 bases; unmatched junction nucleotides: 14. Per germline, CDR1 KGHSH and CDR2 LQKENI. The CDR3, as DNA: TGTGCCAGCTCACCGCCGGACAGGGCGGAAACTGGCGGCTACACCTTC. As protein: CASSPPDRAETGGYTF.

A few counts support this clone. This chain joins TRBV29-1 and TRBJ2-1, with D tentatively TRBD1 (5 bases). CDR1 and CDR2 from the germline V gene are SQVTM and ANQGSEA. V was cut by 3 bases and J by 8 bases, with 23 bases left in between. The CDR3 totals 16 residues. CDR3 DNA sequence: TGCAGCGTTGATTTTAGGGCGGCAGGGTCTAGGCATGAGCAGTTCTTC. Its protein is CSVDFRAAGSRHEQFF.